The 19 T cell receptor beta chains listed next were all sequenced from one sample in a study of graft-versus-host responses after intestinal transplantation (dated by TCRdb to the early 2020s). Receptor libraries were prepared by the immunoSEQ multiplex PCR assay. TCRdb took this table from immuneACCESS and kept in-frame rearrangements with V and J called. Such tables lack part of the clones; where checked against another copy, unresolved V genes explain under half of the gap, and the rest is unexplained. In all, the sample holds approximately 77,000 clones, and around 92% of those were seen once. Approximately 0.7% of the sample is taken by the ten largest. This sample comprised PBMCs, obtained 98 days after intestinal transplantation. All receptors derive from a human patient who received an intestinal transplant, so some T cells may come from the graft donor.

The genes are TRBV5-6 and TRBJ2-2, with no clear D. Looked up from germline, CDR1 is SGHDT and CDR2 is YYEEEE. V shed 2 bases and J shed 6 bases, with 5 bases lying between them. CDR3 size: 12 residues. Here the CDR3 reads CASSLSAGELFF. The CDR3 DNA follows: TGTGCCAGCAGCTTATCCGCCGGGGAGCTGTTTTTT.

The rearrangement uses TRBV21-1 and TRBJ1-1; the table gives TRBD1 as D, unverified against the DNA. TRBV21-1 is labeled a pseudogene. The CDR3 has 15 residues. CDR3 nucleotide sequence: TGTGCCAGCAGCAAAGTTGGCCTCACCCCCAGGCCGGCTTTCTTT. Residues: CASSKVGLTPRPAFF.

The V gene is TRBV6-5, the J gene TRBJ1-6; 8 bases fit TRBD1. This CDR3 has 14 amino acids. V was clipped by 2 bases and J by 10 bases; unmatched bases: 4. Germline V gene data show CDR1 as MNHEY and CDR2 as SVGAGI. The CDR3 DNA reads TGTGCCAGCAGTTACATAGGACAGGGCTCACCCCTCCACTTT. Protein: CASSYIGQGSPLHF.

This rearrangement joins TRBV5-1 to TRBJ2-7; tentative D call: TRBD1 (6 bases). Germline values: CDR1 SGHRS, CDR2 YFSETQ. The germline V and J ends were trimmed by 1 base and 7 bases, with 18 bases remaining between them. The CDR3 extends over 15 amino acids. CDR3: CASSLQAGVVEEQYF. CDR3 in DNA: TGCGCCAGCAGCTTGCAGGCAGGGGTGGTTGAGGAGCAGTACTTC.

The chain links TRBV10-3 to TRBJ1-1; a weak D match, TRBD1 (5 bases). This CDR3 has 13 residues. V gave up 4 bases and J gave up 4 bases, with 10 bases separating them. CDR1 and CDR2 (germline): ENHRY, SYGVKD. The CDR3 protein is CAISGTGGTEAFF. The DNA of the CDR3 is TGTGCCATCAGTGGTACAGGCGGCACTGAAGCTTTCTTT.

As regards this clone: The germline gene is not matched at one end of the junction; a read error may be the cause. The gene calls are TRBV11-2 and TRBJ2-7; TRBD2 is a possible D gene (6 bases). The CDR3 length is 13 residues. The germline gives CDR1 SGHAT, CDR2 FQNNGV. This CDR3 is CAGSSGLSYEQYF. CDR3 nucleotide sequence: TGTGCCGGCAGCTCGGGACTTAGCTACGAGCAGTACTTC.

The chain carries TRBV27 and TRBJ2-3; D gene uncertain. The ends were cut back, 3 bases at V and 4 bases at J, with 2 bases in the middle. The CDR3 has 11 amino acids. Germline assignment: CDR1 MNHEY and CDR2 SMNVEV (reference sequence). The CDR3 coding sequence is TGTGCCAGCAGTTTCGCAGATACGCAGTATTTT. Its translation: CASSFADTQYF.

The CDR3 bases are TGCTCCGGAGGGAACACCGGGGAGCTGTTTTTT. Its translation is CSGGNTGELFF. The chain is built from TRBV20-1 and TRBJ2-2, with TRBD2 as a possible D gene (5 bases). The CDR3 extends over 11 amino acids. Germline V gene lookup returns CDR1 DFQATT and CDR2 SNEGSKA (reference sequence).

The genes are TRBV4-1 and TRBJ2-3, with D hard to call. Germline CDR1 reads MGHRA; CDR2 reads YSYEKL. V was cut by 1 base and J by 1 base, with 6 bases left in between. This CDR3 has 14 residues. Here the CDR3 DNA reads TGCGCCAGCAGCCAAGGCCCGCGCACAGATACGCAGTATTTT. This gives the protein CASSQGPRTDTQYF.

DNA for the CDR3: TGTGCCACCAGCAGAGACAGGGCGGGAGATGAAAAACTGTTTTTT. It codes for CATSRDRAGDEKLFF. The gene calls are TRBV15 and TRBJ1-4, with D possibly matching TRBD1 (5 bases). Trimming stripped 0 bases from V and 6 bases from J, with 11 bases between. The CDR3 consists of 15 residues. CDR1 and CDR2 (germline): LNHNV, YYDKDF (reference sequence).

This clone was detected once. The rearrangement uses TRBV6-4 and TRBJ2-3; TRBD2 matches 10 bases. The V gene end was trimmed by 3 bases and the J gene end by 8 bases; junction bases not matched to a gene: 11. The CDR3 length is 16 residues. Germline V CDR1 and CDR2: MRHNA, SNTAGT. The DNA for the CDR3 is TGTGCCAGCAGTGAGGGAGCGGGAGGGCCTCCTGTTACGCAGTATTTT. Translated, it gives CASSEGAGGPPVTQYF.

The rearrangement links TRBV11-1 to TRBJ2-7, with unresolved D. The CDR3 covers 13 residues. The V gene lost 0 bases and the J gene lost 0 bases, with 3 bases spanning the gap. CDR1 is SGHAT and CDR2 is FQDESV in the germline V gene (reference sequence). CDR3 DNA sequence: TGTGCCAGCAGCTTAGCTAGCTCCTACGAGCAGTACTTC. Translated, it gives CASSLASSYEQYF.

This chain joins TRBV9 and TRBJ2-7, with D perhaps TRBD2 (5 bases). Germline CDR1 reads SGDLS; CDR2 reads YYNGEE. The V end lost 0 bases, the J end lost 2 bases, and 12 bases lay between the germline ends. The CDR3 runs 15 residues. The CDR3 loop reads CASSVAPLGTYEQYF. For the CDR3, the DNA is TGTGCCAGCAGCGTAGCTCCCCTCGGGACCTACGAGCAGTACTTC. The whole variable domain, filled in from reference TRBV9 and TRBJ2-7, reads DSGVTQTPKHLITATGQRVTLRCSPRSGDLSVYWYQQSLDQGLQFLIQYYNGEERAKGNILERFSAQQFPDLHSELNLSSLELGDSALYFCASSVAPLGTYEQYFGPGTRLTVT.

This chain uses TRBV5-1 with TRBJ2-5; D possibly corresponds to TRBD2 (5 bases). Germline V CDR1 and CDR2: SGHRS, YFSETQ. The CDR3 extends over 14 amino acids. The V and J ends lost 4 bases and 2 bases respectively, with 12 bases between them. CDR3 DNA sequence: TGCGCCAGCAGCCCAGGACTTCCTCAAGAGACCCAGTACTTC. Its translation is CASSPGLPQETQYF.

A single count supports this clone. This chain uses TRBV13 with TRBJ1-1, with D unclear. The CDR3 covers 17 residues. The germline gives CDR1 PRHDT, CDR2 FYEKMQ (reference sequence). With 2 bases removed from V and 1 base from J, the gap between germline ends came to 17 bases. The CDR3 loop is CASSLNSRGITNTEAFF. The CDR3 DNA reads as TGTGCCAGCAGCTTAAATAGTCGAGGGATCACGAACACTGAAGCTTTCTTT.

The rearrangement links TRBV7-9 to TRBJ2-3; D unresolved. Germline CDR1 SEHNR, CDR2 FQNEAQ (reference sequence). V lost 7 bases and J 3 bases, leaving 8 bases between the germline ends. CDR3 length: 12 amino acids. CDR3 nucleotides: TGTGCCAGCATGCGAGGTACAGATACGCAGTATTTT. Its translation is CASMRGTDTQYF.

The rearrangement links TRBV5-1 to TRBJ2-3; D gene unclear. Germline lookup yields CDR1 SGHRS and CDR2 YFSETQ. The CDR3 spans 13 residues. Deletions cut 1 base from V and 0 bases from J, with 3 bases between. The CDR3 DNA sequence: TGCGCCAGCAGCTTGATCAGCACAGATACGCAGTATTTT. Its protein is CASSLISTDTQYF.

The chain joins TRBV5-1 to TRBJ2-2; D remains ambiguous. The CDR3 loop spans 14 amino acids. The V end lost 4 bases, the J end lost 5 bases, and 12 bases lay between the germline ends. Germline V gene sequence: CDR1 SGHRS, CDR2 YFSETQ. CDR3: CASSEFLGTGELFF. DNA for the CDR3: TGCGCCAGCAGCGAGTTTCTAGGAACCGGGGAGCTGTTTTTT.

The chain combines TRBV29-1 with TRBJ2-5; D assignment may be TRBD1 or TRBD2 (5 bases each). The CDR3 runs to 17 residues. V was pared by 3 bases and J by 0 bases, with 20 bases between. The germline V gene encodes CDR1 SQVTM and CDR2 ANQGSEA. This CDR3 reads CSVDGTRGSGNQETQYF. The CDR3 region has the DNA TGCAGCGTTGATGGGACCCGCGGATCGGGGAACCAAGAGACCCAGTACTTC.